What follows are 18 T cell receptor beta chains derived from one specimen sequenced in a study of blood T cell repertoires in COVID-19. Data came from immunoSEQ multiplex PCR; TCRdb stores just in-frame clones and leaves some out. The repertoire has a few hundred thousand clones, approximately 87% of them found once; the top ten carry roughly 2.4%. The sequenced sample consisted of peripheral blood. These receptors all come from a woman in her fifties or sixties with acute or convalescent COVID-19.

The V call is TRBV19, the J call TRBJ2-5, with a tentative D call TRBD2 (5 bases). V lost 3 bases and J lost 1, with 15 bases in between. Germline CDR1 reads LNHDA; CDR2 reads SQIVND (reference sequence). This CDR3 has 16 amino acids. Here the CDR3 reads CASSILGGAAQETQYF. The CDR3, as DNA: TGTGCCAGTAGTATTTTAGGTGGAGCGGCCCAAGAGACCCAGTACTTC.

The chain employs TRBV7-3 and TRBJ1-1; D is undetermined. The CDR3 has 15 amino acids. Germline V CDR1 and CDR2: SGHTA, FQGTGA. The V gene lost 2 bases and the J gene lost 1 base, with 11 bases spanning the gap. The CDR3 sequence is CASSLGGLGNTEAFF. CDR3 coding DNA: TGTGCCAGCAGCTTAGGAGGGTTAGGGAACACTGAAGCTTTCTTT.

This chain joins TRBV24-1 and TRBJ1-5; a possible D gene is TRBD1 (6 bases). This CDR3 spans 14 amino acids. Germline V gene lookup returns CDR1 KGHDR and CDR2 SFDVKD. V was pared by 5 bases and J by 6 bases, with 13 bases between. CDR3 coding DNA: TGTGCCACCAGTGGAGGGACAAAAGGTCAGCCCCAGCATTTT. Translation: CATSGGTKGQPQHF.

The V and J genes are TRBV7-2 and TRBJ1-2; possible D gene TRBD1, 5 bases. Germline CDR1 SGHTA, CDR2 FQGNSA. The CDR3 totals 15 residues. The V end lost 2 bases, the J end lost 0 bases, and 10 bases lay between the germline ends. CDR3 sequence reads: CASSLPDSANYGYTF. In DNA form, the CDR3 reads TGTGCCAGCAGCTTACCTGACAGTGCTAACTATGGCTACACCTTC.

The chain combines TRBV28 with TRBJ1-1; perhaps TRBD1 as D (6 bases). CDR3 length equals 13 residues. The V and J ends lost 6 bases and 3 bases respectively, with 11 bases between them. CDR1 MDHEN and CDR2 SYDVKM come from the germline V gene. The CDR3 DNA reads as TGTGCCAGCAGCCTAAACAGGGACACTGAAGCTTTCTTT. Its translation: CASSLNRDTEAFF.

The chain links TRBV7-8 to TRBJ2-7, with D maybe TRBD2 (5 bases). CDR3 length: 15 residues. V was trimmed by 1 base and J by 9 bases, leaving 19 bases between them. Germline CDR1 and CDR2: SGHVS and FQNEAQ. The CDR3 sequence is CASSLVWTAAAWQYF. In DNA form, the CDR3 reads TGTGCCAGCAGCTTAGTGTGGACTGCCGCGGCCTGGCAGTACTTC.

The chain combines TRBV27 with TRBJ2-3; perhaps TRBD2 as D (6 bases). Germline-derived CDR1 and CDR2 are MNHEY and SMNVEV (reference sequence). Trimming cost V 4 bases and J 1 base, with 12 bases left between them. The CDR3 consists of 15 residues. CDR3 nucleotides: TGTGCCAGCAGTTCTTTCGGGGGACGCACAGATACGCAGTATTTT. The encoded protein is CASSSFGGRTDTQYF.

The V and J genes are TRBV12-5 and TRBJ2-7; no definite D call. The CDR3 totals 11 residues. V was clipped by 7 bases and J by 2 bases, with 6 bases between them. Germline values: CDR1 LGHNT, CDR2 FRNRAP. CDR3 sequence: CASALAYEQYF. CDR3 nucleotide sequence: TGTGCTAGTGCCCTCGCCTACGAGCAGTACTTC. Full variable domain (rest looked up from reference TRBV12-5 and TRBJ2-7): DARVTQTPRHKVTEMGQEVTMRCQPILGHNTVFWYRQTMMQGLELLAYFRNRAPLDDSGMPKDRFSAEMPDATLATLKIQPSEPRDSAVYFCASALAYEQYFGPGTRLTVT.

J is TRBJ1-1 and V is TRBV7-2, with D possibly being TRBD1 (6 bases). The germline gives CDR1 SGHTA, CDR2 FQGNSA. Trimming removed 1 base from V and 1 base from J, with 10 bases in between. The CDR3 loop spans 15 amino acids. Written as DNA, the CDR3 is TGTGCCAGCAGCTTAGTAGGGGGAAAGAACACTGAAGCTTTCTTT. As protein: CASSLVGGKNTEAFF.

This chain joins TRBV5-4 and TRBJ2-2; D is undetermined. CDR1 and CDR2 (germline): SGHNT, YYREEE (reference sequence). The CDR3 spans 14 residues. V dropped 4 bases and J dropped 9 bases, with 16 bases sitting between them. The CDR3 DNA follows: TGTGCCAGCAGCCTTTTTATTGAGCACCGGGAGCTGTTTTTT. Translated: CASSLFIEHRELFF. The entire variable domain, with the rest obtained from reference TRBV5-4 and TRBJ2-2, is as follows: ETGVTQSPTHLIKTRGQQVTLRCSSQSGHNTVSWYQQALGQGPQFIFQYYREEENGRGNFPPRFSGLQFPNYSSELNVNALELDDSALYLCASSLFIEHRELFFGEGSRLTVL.

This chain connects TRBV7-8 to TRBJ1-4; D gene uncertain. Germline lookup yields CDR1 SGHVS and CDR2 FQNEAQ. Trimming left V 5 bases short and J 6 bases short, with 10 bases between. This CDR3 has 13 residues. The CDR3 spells CASSTHRDEKLFF. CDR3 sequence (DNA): TGTGCCAGCAGCACGCACAGAGATGAAAAACTGTTTTTT. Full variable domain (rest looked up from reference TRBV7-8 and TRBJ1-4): GAGVSQSPRYKVAKRGQDVALRCDPISGHVSLFWYQQALGQGPEFLTYFQNEAQLDKSGLPSDRFFAERPEGSVSTLKIQRTQQEDSAVYLCASSTHRDEKLFFGSGTQLSVL.

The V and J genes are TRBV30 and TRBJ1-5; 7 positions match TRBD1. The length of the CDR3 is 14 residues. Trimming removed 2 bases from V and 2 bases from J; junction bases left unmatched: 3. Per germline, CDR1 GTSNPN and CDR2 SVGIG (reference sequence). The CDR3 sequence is CAWSSTGGNQPQHF. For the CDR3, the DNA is TGTGCCTGGAGTTCCACAGGGGGCAATCAGCCCCAGCATTTT.

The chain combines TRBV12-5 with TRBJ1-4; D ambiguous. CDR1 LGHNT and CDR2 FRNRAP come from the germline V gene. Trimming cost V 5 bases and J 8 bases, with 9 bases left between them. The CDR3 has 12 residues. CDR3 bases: TGTGCTAGTGGTCGATCGGAGGAAAAACTGTTTTTT. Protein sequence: CASGRSEEKLFF.

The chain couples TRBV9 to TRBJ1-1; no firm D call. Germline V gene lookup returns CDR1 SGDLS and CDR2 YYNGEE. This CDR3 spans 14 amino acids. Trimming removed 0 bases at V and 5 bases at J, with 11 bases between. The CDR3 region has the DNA TGTGCCAGCAGCGTAGGGTTTTGGAGTACTGAAGCTTTCTTT. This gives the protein CASSVGFWSTEAFF.

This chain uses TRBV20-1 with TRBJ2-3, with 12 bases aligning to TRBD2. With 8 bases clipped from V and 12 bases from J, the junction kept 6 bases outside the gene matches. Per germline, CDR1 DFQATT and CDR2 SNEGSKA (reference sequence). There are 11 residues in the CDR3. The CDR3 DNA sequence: TGCAGTTCTCCGACTAGCGGGGGCCAGTATTTT. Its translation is CSSPTSGGQYF.

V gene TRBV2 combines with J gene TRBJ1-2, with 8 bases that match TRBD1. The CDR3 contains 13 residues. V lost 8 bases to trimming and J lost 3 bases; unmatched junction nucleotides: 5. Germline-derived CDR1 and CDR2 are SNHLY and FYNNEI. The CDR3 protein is CASPRDRYYGYTF. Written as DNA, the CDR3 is TGTGCCAGCCCCAGGGACAGGTACTATGGCTACACCTTC. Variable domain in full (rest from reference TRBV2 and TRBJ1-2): EPEVTQTPSHQVTQMGQEVILRCVPISNHLYFYWYRQILGQKVEFLVSFYNNEISEKSEIFDDQFSVERPDGSNFTLKIRSTKLEDSAMYFCASPRDRYYGYTFGSGTRLTVV.

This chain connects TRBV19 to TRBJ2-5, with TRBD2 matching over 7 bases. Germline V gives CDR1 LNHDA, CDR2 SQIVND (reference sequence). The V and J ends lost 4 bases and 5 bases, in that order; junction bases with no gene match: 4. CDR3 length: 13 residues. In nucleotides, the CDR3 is TGTGCCAGTAGTAACCGACTAGCCGAGACCCAGTACTTC. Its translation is CASSNRLAETQYF.

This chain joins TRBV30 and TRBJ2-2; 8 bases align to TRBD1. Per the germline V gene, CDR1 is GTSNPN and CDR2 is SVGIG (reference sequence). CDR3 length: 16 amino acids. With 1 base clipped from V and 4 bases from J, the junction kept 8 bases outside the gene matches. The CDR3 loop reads CAWSADRERVTGELFF. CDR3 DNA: TGTGCCTGGAGTGCGGACAGGGAGAGGGTCACCGGGGAGCTGTTTTTT.